The source of this T cell receptor beta chain is a study of low-dose radiotherapy and immunotherapy resistance in tumors. Overall study: Over 26 weeks, cohort 2 got 1 Gy every two weeks, reaching 13 Gy. On cycle 1 day 1, patients started four cycles of oral aspirin 300 mg daily.

With TRAV- and TRBV-specific primers, first-strand cDNA was made, covering the alpha and beta chains. A roughly 22-cycle PCR with a constant-region primer and V-primer adapter amplified TCRs. TCRdb analysed the reads with MiXCR anew, one entry per CDR3 protein. The sample lists 10,000 to 15,000 distinct CDR3 sequences, under 85% seen once, with approximately 3.6% in the top ten. Per the germline V gene, CDR1 is SGHNT and CDR2 is YYREEE (reference sequence). The CDR3 length is 15 residues. Trimming stripped 0 bases from V and 6 bases from J, with 13 bases between. Donors were administered nivolumab, ipilimumab, aspirin and low-dose cyclophosphamide, together with low-dose radiotherapy. Patients who could take part had advanced solid tumors with no tumor-infiltrating lymphocytes. There are a few counts of this clonotype.

The chain links TRBV5-4 to TRBJ2-1, with D tentatively TRBD1 (6 bases). The sequence came from a human donor with advanced metastatic prostate, ovarian, gallbladder or colorectal cancer (not recorded which). This table probably holds off-target reads from a library built for another chain. The CDR3 bases are TGTGCCAGCAGCTTGGCCCTAGGACAGAGCAATGAGCAGTTCTTC. Translated, it gives CASSLALGQSNEQFF.